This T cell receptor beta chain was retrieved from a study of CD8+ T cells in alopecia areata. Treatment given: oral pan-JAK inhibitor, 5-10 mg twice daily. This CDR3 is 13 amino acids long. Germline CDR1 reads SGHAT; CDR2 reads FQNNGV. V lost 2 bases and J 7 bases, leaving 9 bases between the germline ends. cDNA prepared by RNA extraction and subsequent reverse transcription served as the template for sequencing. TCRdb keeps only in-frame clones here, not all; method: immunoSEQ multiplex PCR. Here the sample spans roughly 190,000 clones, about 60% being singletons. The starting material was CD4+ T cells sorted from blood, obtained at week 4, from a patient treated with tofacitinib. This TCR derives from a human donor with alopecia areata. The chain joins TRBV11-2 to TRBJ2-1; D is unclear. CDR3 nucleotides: TGTGCCAGCAGCTTACGATGGGCAAATGAGCAGTTCTTC. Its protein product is CASSLRWANEQFF.